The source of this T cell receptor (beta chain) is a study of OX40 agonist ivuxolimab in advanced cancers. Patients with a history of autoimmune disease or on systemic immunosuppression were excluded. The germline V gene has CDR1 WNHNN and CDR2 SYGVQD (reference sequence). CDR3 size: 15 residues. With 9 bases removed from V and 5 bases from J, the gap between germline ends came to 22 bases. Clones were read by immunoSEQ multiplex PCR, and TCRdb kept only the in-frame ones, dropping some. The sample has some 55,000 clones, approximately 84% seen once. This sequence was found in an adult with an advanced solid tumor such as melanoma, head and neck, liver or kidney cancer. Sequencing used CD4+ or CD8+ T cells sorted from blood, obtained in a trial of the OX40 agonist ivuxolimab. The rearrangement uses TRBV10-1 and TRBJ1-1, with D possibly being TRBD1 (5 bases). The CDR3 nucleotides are TGCGCCAGGAAGGACGGGACTGGGATTAGGACTGAAGCTTTCTTT. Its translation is CARKDGTGIRTEAFF.